The 21 T cell receptor beta chains listed next were all sequenced from one sample in a study of blood T cell repertoires in COVID-19. Libraries were prepared by immunoSEQ multiplex PCR; TCRdb keeps only in-frame clonotypes and omits some of them. The data hold tens of thousands of clones, with more than 75% observed a single time. Sample: peripheral blood. The receptors were gathered from a woman aged 65 to 85 with acute or convalescent COVID-19.

The chain recombines TRBV7-9 with TRBJ1-2; tentative D call: TRBD1 (6 bases). V was clipped by 5 bases and J by 4 bases, with 14 bases between them. CDR1 and CDR2 (germline): SEHNR, FQNEAQ (reference sequence). The CDR3 spans 14 residues. CDR3 amino acids: CASSQGGGSYGYTF. DNA of the CDR3: TGTGCCAGCAGCCAGGGAGGGGGGTCCTATGGCTACACCTTC.

The chain combines TRBV5-4 with TRBJ1-3; unclear D gene. The CDR3 extends over 14 amino acids. Germline CDR1 is SGHNT and CDR2 is YYREEE (reference sequence). The V and J ends lost 4 bases and 4 bases respectively, with 12 bases between them. The DNA for the CDR3 is TGTGCCAGCAGCCCCGGCGGGTCGGGAAACACCATATATTTT. Residues: CASSPGGSGNTIYF.

The chain uses TRBV7-6 and TRBJ2-1; possible D gene TRBD2, 7 bases. V was pared by 2 bases and J by 4 bases, with 15 bases between. The CDR3 covers 16 residues. CDR1 and CDR2 from the germline V gene are SGHVS and FNYEAQ. The CDR3 nucleotides read TGTGCCAGCAGCTTAATAGGGGGGGACTATTACAATGAGCAGTTCTTC. Translated: CASSLIGGDYYNEQFF.

The V and J genes are TRBV11-3 and TRBJ2-1; 7 positions match TRBD2. CDR1 is SGHNT and CDR2 is YENEEA in the germline V gene. This CDR3 has 16 amino acids. The V gene end was trimmed by 5 bases and the J gene end by 5 bases; junction bases not matched to a gene: 12. In DNA form, the CDR3 reads TGTGCCAGCAGCAACCGACTAGCCATAATCAACAATGAGCAGTTCTTC. Protein sequence: CASSNRLAIINNEQFF.

The chain carries TRBV19 and TRBJ1-6; 8 bases align to TRBD1. The germline CDR1 and CDR2 sequences are LNHDA and SQIVND (reference sequence). The CDR3 loop spans 16 amino acids. Losses at the gene ends were 4 bases for V and 9 bases for J; bases not matched to a gene: 11. CDR3 sequence (DNA): TGTGCCAGTAGTAACCGACAGGGGCAGATGGGTTCACCCCTCCACTTT. This codes for CASSNRQGQMGSPLHF.

V gene TRBV7-9 combines with J gene TRBJ2-4, with 9 positions matching TRBD1. This CDR3 region has 14 residues. V shed 5 bases, J shed 8 bases, and the junction held 7 bases outside the gene matches. CDR1 SEHNR and CDR2 FQNEAQ come from the germline V gene (reference sequence). The CDR3 nucleotides are TGTGCCAGCAGCATGTACCGGGACAGGGACATTCAGTACTTC. This translates into CASSMYRDRDIQYF.

V is TRBV5-4 and J is TRBJ2-3, with D possibly matching TRBD2 (5 bases). V shed 0 bases and J shed 0 bases, with 11 bases lying between them. CDR1 and CDR2 from the germline V gene are SGHNT and YYREEE (reference sequence). This CDR3 contains 16 residues. The DNA for the CDR3 is TGTGCCAGCAGCTTGGGAACCGGGGAAAGCACAGATACGCAGTATTTT. It translates to CASSLGTGESTDTQYF. Full variable domain (remainder filled in from reference TRBV5-4 and TRBJ2-3): ETGVTQSPTHLIKTRGQQVTLRCSSQSGHNTVSWYQQALGQGPQFIFQYYREEENGRGNFPPRFSGLQFPNYSSELNVNALELDDSALYLCASSLGTGESTDTQYFGPGTRLTVL.

The chain joins TRBV6-5 to TRBJ1-2, with D hard to call. V lost 2 bases and J 7 bases, leaving 11 bases between the germline ends. CDR3 size: 13 residues. In germline, CDR1 is MNHEY, CDR2 SVGAGI. DNA for the CDR3: TGTGCCAGCAGTTACGATGTGAGGGCTGGCTACACCTTC. As protein: CASSYDVRAGYTF.

The chain links TRBV12-3 or TRBV12-4 to TRBJ2-3; 8 bases are shared with TRBD1. This CDR3 comprises 13 residues. V lost 10 bases, J lost 1 base, and 4 bases stayed unmatched. The CDR3 protein is CATGQARTDTQYF. Written as DNA, the CDR3 is TGTGCCACGGGACAGGCGCGCACAGATACGCAGTATTTT.

The V gene is TRBV11-1, the J gene TRBJ2-2; no reliable D call. V dropped 2 bases and J dropped 4 bases, with 11 bases sitting between them. The CDR3 has 15 amino acids. Germline CDR1 reads SGHAT; CDR2 reads FQDESV (reference sequence). The CDR3 region is CASSLNYAATGELFF. The CDR3 bases are TGTGCCAGCAGCTTAAATTATGCGGCCACCGGGGAGCTGTTTTTT.

The CDR3 bases are TGTGCCAGCAGTAAGGACAGGGGGATCACAGATACGCAGTATTTT. It encodes CASSKDRGITDTQYF. The rearrangement uses TRBV2 and TRBJ2-3; 10 bases align to TRBD1. This CDR3 comprises 15 residues. V was pared by 5 bases and J by 2 bases, with 4 bases of the junction left unmatched. Germline V gene data show CDR1 as SNHLY and CDR2 as FYNNEI.

The chain carries TRBV6-5 and TRBJ2-5; 9 bases fit TRBD1. The V gene's germline CDR1 is MNHEY and CDR2 SVGAGI. J lost 2 bases, V lost 4 bases, and 8 bases had no gene match. This CDR3 has 16 amino acids. This CDR3 reads CASSFRDRVPQETQYF. The CDR3 DNA reads TGTGCCAGCAGTTTCCGGGACAGGGTCCCTCAAGAGACCCAGTACTTC.

The J gene is TRBJ1-2, the V gene TRBV5-4; D unclear. The CDR3 is made up of 14 amino acids. Germline CDR1 SGHNT, CDR2 YYREEE (reference sequence). V was trimmed by 5 bases and J by 1 base, leaving 12 bases between them. The CDR3 sequence is CASRPDGLNYGYTF. CDR3 DNA: TGTGCCAGCAGACCGGACGGACTTAACTATGGCTACACCTTC. The full variable domain, completed using reference TRBV5-4 and TRBJ1-2, is ETGVTQSPTHLIKTRGQQVTLRCSSQSGHNTVSWYQQALGQGPQFIFQYYREEENGRGNFPPRFSGLQFPNYSSELNVNALELDDSALYLCASRPDGLNYGYTFGSGTRLTVV.

The CDR3 nucleotides read TGTGCCAGCAGTGCGGACAGCCTGATCACTGAAGCTTTCTTT. Amino acids: CASSADSLITEAFF. The chain recombines TRBV25-1 with TRBJ1-1; possible D gene TRBD1, 6 bases. This CDR3 region has 14 residues. V lost 4 bases and J 4 bases, leaving 13 bases between the germline ends. CDR1 is MGHDK and CDR2 is SYGVNS in the germline V gene.

DNA for the CDR3: TGTGCCAGCTCACTATACGATCGACAGGCCCACTCCTATAATTCACCCCTCCACTTT. Protein product: CASSLYDRQAHSYNSPLHF. The chain uses TRBV18 and TRBJ1-6; maybe TRBD1 (6 bases). The CDR3 extends over 19 amino acids. Germline V gives CDR1 KGHSH, CDR2 LQKENI. V was clipped by 4 bases and J by 0 bases, with 19 bases between them.

The V and J genes are TRBV6-1 and TRBJ1-6, with 7 nucleotides matching TRBD1. There are 14 residues in the CDR3. V shed 6 bases, J shed 7 bases, and the junction held 6 bases outside the gene matches. The germline V gene has CDR1 MNHNS and CDR2 SASEGT. The chain's CDR3 is CASRLQGNNSPLHF. CDR3 nucleotides: TGTGCCAGCAGGCTACAGGGGAACAATTCACCCCTCCACTTT.

This sequence joins TRBV7-2 and TRBJ2-6; D is ambiguous. Per the germline V gene, CDR1 is SGHTA and CDR2 is FQGNSA. The CDR3 has 18 amino acids. Deletions cut 2 bases from V and 2 bases from J, with 16 bases between. This chain's CDR3 is CASSLMLGSFAGANVLTF. For the CDR3, the DNA is TGTGCCAGCAGCTTAATGCTGGGCTCTTTTGCTGGGGCCAACGTCCTGACTTTC.

The chain couples TRBV7-8 to TRBJ1-4, with TRBD1 matching 9 bases. This CDR3 contains 18 residues. Germline CDR1 reads SGHVS; CDR2 reads FQNEAQ. V lost 4 bases to trimming and J lost 8 bases; unmatched junction nucleotides: 17. The CDR3 nucleotides are TGTGCCAGCAGCTCAAGAGGGCCGGGACAGGGACCTGAAGAAAAACTGTTTTTT. Residues: CASSSRGPGQGPEEKLFF.

The J gene is TRBJ2-4, the V gene TRBV27, with 13 bases matching TRBD2. With V trimmed by 4 bases and J by 0 bases, 12 bases remained unmatched. The length of the CDR3 is 20 residues. Germline CDR1 and CDR2: MNHEY and SMNVEV (reference sequence). The CDR3 DNA follows: TGTGCCAGCAGTTCCATCAGACTAGCGGGGGGAGTCCCAGCCAAAAACATTCAGTACTTC. Translation gives CASSSIRLAGGVPAKNIQYF.

This sequence joins TRBV29-1 and TRBJ2-1, with a weak D call TRBD1 (6 bases). The germline gives CDR1 SQVTM, CDR2 ANQGSEA. The CDR3 spans 14 residues. V lost 4 bases and J 4 bases, leaving 14 bases between the germline ends. CDR3 in DNA: TGCAGCGTTGCTATCAGACAGGTATACAATGAGCAGTTCTTC. Amino acids: CSVAIRQVYNEQFF.

In this sample, this clone turned up once. This chain joins TRBV12-5 and TRBJ2-3, with 9 positions matching TRBD2. Germline CDR1 is LGHNT and CDR2 is FRNRAP. This CDR3 contains 14 residues. V shed 3 bases, J shed 5 bases, and the junction held 3 bases outside the gene matches. CDR3 nucleotides: TGTGCTAGTGGTTTCCCACTAGCGGGAGATACGCAGTATTTT. This sequence encodes CASGFPLAGDTQYF.